The present T cell receptor (beta chain) was sequenced within a study of T cells after yellow fever vaccination. This clonotype was detected a few times. Its antigen is currently unknown. The CDR3 has 13 amino acids. Germline CDR1 and CDR2: DFQATT and SNEGSKA (reference sequence). Trimming took 7 bases from V and 7 from J; bases not matched to a gene: 5. For TCR, cDNA came from 5'RACE template switching, which added a universal primer site and UMIs. Using its own MiXCR run on the 5' RACE reads, TCRdb lists one record per CDR3 protein. This table has roughly 400,000 distinct CDR3 sequences, 15% to 20% appearing once. Study-level findings and limits: A small proportion of clonotypes was detected in both the CD4 and CD8 compartments. Reappearing after the booster were most of the clones from primary vaccination (roughly 96% CD4, about 88% CD8). Weaker in magnitude, the secondary response showed a faster peak on day 5 versus 15.

V usage is TRBV20-1 and J usage is TRBJ2-1; 12 bases agree with TRBD1. The source was PBMCs, collected before the yellow fever booster vaccination. The receptor was isolated from a man between 18 and 35 years old who received the YFV17D yellow fever vaccine. The CDR3 spells CSEGQGARNEQFF. The DNA for the CDR3 is TGCAGTGAGGGACAGGGGGCGCGGAATGAGCAGTTCTTC.